This T cell receptor beta chain stems from a study of T cell repertoires in cytomegalovirus infection (dated by TCRdb to between 2018 and 2020). Context from the whole study: The peptide stimulations were aimed at well-studied HLA-B-restricted epitopes as well as recently identified HLA-C-restricted CMV epitopes, whose presentation resists viral immunomodulation. The HLA type of each donor mattered for the analysis, because public TCR beta signatures pointed to carriage of CMV infection along with the matching HLA type. Results the study describes overall, beyond this receptor: In the ex vivo response, HLA-C-restricted CMV-specific TCR beta clonotypes were dominant, and in two of eight donors the single most frequent clonotype came from this HLA-C-restricted group. In both this cohort and an independent cohort of 352 donors, the cumulative frequency of public TCR beta family members distinguished carriers of CMV infection plus the relevant HLA type.

Trimming removed 5 bases from V and 0 bases from J, leaving 17 bases between the germline ends. The CDR3 measures 17 amino acids from cysteine to phenylalanine. Of the read, only the CDR3 DNA is kept; its 51 bases are in frame from base 1. CDR1 and CDR2, looked up from the germline V gene (reference sequence), are SEHNR and FQNEAQ. Points on this clonotype: Its antigen is currently not known. Within one base of it there is no much larger clone, and no base qualities were kept.

Sample treatment or condition, as interpreted from the label and publication: in vitro stimulation with specific CMV peptide epitopes to enrich CMV-specific T cells. Sequencing instrument: Illumina HiSeq 1500. In TCRdb, the public reads were trimmed at Q25 with fastp and aligned with MiXCR, with productive beta chains retained. Each record represents a unique CDR3 protein, reported with the most common genes and DNA among its rows. The table for this sample lists hundreds of thousands of distinct CDR3 sequences; 40% to 50% of them were counted only once. The ten largest clonotypes hold around 44% of the sample.

The origin of this receptor is a human donor in good health (CMV status not recorded). Some clones in this sample may be carry-over from other donors' samples. The chain employs TRBV7-9 and TRBJ1-3; TRBD1 is perhaps the D gene, given 6 matching bases. The sequences come from cultured PBMCs, collected from culture after CMV antigen stimulation. The nucleotide sequence reads TGTGCCAGCAGCCAAGACGGAGGACAGTCCTCTGGAAACACCATATATTTT. Translated, this is CASSQDGGQSSGNTIYF.